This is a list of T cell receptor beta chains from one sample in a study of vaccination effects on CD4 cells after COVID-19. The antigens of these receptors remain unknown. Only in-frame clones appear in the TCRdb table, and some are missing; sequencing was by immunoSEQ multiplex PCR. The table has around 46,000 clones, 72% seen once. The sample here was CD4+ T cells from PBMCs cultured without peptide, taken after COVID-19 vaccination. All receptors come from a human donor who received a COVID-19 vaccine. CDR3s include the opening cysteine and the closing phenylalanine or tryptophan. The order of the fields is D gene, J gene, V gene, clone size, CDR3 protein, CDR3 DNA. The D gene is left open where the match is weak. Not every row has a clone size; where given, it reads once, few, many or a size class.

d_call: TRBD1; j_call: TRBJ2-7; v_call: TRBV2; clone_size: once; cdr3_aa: CASRTGDTYEQYF; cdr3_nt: TGTGCCAGCAGGACAGGGGACACCTACGAGCAGTACTTC
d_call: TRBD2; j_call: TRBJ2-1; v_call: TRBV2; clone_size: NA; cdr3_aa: CASRGLAGHNEQFF; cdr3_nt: TGTGCCAGCAGGGGACTAGCGGGACACAATGAGCAGTTCTTC
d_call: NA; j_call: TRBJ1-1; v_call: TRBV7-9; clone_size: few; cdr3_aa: CASSLSGYTEAFF; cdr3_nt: TGTGCCAGCAGCTTATCGGGTTACACTGAAGCTTTCTTT
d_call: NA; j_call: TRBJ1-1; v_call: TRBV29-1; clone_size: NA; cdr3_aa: CSVGVDSGRTEAFF; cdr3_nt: TGCAGCGTTGGGGTTGACAGCGGTCGGACTGAAGCTTTCTTT
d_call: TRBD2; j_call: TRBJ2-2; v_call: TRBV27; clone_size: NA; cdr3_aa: CASSSAGTSLAGELFF; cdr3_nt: TGTGCCAGCAGTTCGGCCGGGACTAGCTTGGCCGGGGAGCTGTTTTTT
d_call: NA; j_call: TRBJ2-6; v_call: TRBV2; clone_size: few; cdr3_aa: CASSEGMRGANVLTF; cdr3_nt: TGTGCCAGCAGTGAAGGGATGAGGGGGGCCAACGTCCTGACTTTC
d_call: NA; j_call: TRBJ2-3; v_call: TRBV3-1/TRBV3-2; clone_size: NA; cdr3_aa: CASSHGVSSTDTQYF; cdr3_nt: TGTGCCAGCAGCCACGGGGTGTCTAGCACAGATACGCAGTATTTT
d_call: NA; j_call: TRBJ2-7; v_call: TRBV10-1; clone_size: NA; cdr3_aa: CASSLPGTYEQYF; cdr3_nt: TGCGCCAGCAGTTTACCAGGGACCTACGAGCAGTACTTC
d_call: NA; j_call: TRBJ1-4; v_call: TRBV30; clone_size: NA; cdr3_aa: CAWSVQGAGEKLFF; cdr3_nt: TGTGCCTGGAGTGTTCAGGGTGCAGGTGAAAAACTGTTTTTT
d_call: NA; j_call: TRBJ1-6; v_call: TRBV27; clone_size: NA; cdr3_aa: CASSLYGVAHSPLHF; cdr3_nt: TGTGCCAGCAGTTTATATGGGGTTGCGCATTCACCCCTCCACTTT
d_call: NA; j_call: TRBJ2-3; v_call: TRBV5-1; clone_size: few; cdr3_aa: CASSGGTDFSTDTQYF; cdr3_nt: TGCGCCAGCAGCGGCGGGACAGATTTTAGCACAGATACGCAGTATTTT
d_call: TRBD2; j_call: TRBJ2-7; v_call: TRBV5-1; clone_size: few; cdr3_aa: CASSLGAGDSYEQYF; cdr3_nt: TGCGCCAGCAGCTTAGGGGCGGGGGACTCCTACGAGCAGTACTTC
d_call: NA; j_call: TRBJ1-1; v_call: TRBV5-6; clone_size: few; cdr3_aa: CASSLRGIMNTEAFF; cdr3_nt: TGTGCCAGCAGCTTAAGGGGAATAATGAACACTGAAGCTTTCTTT
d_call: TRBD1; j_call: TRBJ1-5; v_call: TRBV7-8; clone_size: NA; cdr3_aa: CASSLSDSLWTGNSNQPQHF; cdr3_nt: TGTGCCAGCAGCTTAAGTGATAGTTTATGGACAGGGAATAGCAATCAGCCCCAGCATTTT
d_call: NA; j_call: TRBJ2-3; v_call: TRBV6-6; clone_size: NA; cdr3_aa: CASSPGGTGHTQYF; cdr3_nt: TGTGCCAGCAGTCCTGGGGGGACGGGCCACACGCAGTATTTT
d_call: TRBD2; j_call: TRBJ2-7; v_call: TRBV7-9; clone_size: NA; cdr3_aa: CASSTGFHIAGGNYEQYF; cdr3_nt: TGTGCCAGCAGCACCGGGTTCCATATAGCGGGAGGAAACTACGAGCAGTACTTC
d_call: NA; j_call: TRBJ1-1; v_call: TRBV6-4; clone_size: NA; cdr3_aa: CASSDSGDGTGAFF; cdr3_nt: TGTGCCAGCAGTGATTCAGGGGATGGTACTGGAGCTTTCTTT
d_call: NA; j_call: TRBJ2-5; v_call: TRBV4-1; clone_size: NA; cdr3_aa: CASSQEGLVGAGTQYF; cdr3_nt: TGCGCCAGCAGCCAAGAAGGGCTAGTCGGTGCAGGGACCCAGTACTTC
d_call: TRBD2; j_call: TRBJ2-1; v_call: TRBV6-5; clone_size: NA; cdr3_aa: CASSYSLAGTDEQFF; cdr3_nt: TGTGCCAGCAGTTACTCGCTAGCGGGGACGGATGAGCAGTTCTTC
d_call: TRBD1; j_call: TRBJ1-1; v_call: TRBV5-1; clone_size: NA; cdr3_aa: CASSFEGATEAFF; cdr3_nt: TGCGCCAGCAGCTTCGAGGGGGCGACTGAAGCTTTCTTT
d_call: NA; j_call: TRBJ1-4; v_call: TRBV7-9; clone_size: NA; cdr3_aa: CASSLDGEKLFF; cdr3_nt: TGTGCCAGCAGCTTAGACGGTGAAAAACTGTTTTTT
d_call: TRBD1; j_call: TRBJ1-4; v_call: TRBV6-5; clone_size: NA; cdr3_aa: CASHETDRAKLFF; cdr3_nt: TGTGCCAGCCACGAGACGGACAGGGCCAAACTGTTTTTT